These 18 T cell receptor beta chains originate from one sample sequenced in a study of Graves' ophthalmopathy and Graves' hyperthyroidism. TCR beta CDR3 amplification used RNA transcripts. The library came from an HTBI-primed first-round RT-PCR and a second-round multiplex PCR. TCRdb redid the calling of the multiplex PCR reads with MiXCR, one entry per CDR3 protein. The sample lists around 600,000 distinct CDR3 sequences; just over 40% were seen once. The sample comprised peripheral blood. The receptors were sampled from an adult man with Graves' ophthalmopathy.

Many counts were recorded for this clonotype. This chain joins TRBV29-1 and TRBJ2-2; D is tentatively TRBD1 or TRBD2 (5 bases each). V was shortened by 7 bases and J by 2 bases, with 17 bases between the two germline ends. Germline V CDR1 and CDR2: SQVTM, ANQGSEA. The CDR3 loop spans 15 amino acids. CDR3 bases: TGCAGCGCCTATCTCGGGGACCTCAACACCGGGGAGCTGTTTTTT. Protein product: CSAYLGDLNTGELFF.

This clonotype was observed a single time. The gene calls are TRBV5-5 and TRBJ1-6; possible D gene TRBD1, 5 bases. This CDR3 has 16 amino acids. Deletions cut 4 bases from V and 3 bases from J, with 14 bases between. Looked up from germline, CDR1 is SGHKS and CDR2 is YYEKEE (reference sequence). DNA for the CDR3: TGTGCCAGCAGCGTAGGGGCTTTCAACTATAATTCACCCCTCCACTTT. Amino acid sequence: CASSVGAFNYNSPLHF. Variable domain in full (rest from reference TRBV5-5 and TRBJ1-6): DAGVTQSPTHLIKTRGQQVTLRCSPISGHKSVSWYQQVLGQGPQFIFQYYEKEERGRGNFPDRFSARQFPNYSSELNVNALLLGDSALYLCASSVGAFNYNSPLHFGNGTRLTVT.

This clonotype was counted many times. The rearrangement joins TRBV15 to TRBJ1-3; D uncertain. V was shortened by 1 base and J by 0 bases, with 7 bases between the two germline ends. The germline V gene has CDR1 LNHNV and CDR2 YYDKDF (reference sequence). This CDR3 has 15 amino acids. The CDR3 DNA sequence: TGTGCCACCAGCAGAGTCCGAGACTCTGGAAACACCATATATTTT. Its protein product is CATSRVRDSGNTIYF.

V gene TRBV4-1 combines with J gene TRBJ1-5, with 9 bases lining up with TRBD1. CDR1 MGHRA and CDR2 YSYEKL come from the germline V gene. V trimming: 4 bases; J trimming: 2 bases; junction bases outside the gene matches: 3. This CDR3 region has 15 residues. This CDR3 reads CASSPRQGGNQPQHF. The CDR3 nucleotides are TGCGCCAGCAGCCCCAGACAGGGGGGCAATCAGCCCCAGCATTTT.

This clonotype has just a few counts. This chain joins TRBV12-3 or TRBV12-4 and TRBJ2-7; 10 positions match TRBD2. J was trimmed by 4 bases and V by 7 bases; bases with no gene match: 4. CDR3 length equals 13 residues. The CDR3 loop is CASKSGREYEQYF. The CDR3 DNA sequence: TGTGCCAGCAAGAGCGGGAGGGAATACGAGCAGTACTTC.

This clonotype was observed a handful of times. The chain combines TRBV12-3 or TRBV12-4 with TRBJ1-1; D remains unclear. This CDR3 is 15 amino acids long. Trimming removed 4 bases from V and 4 bases from J, with 16 bases in between. For the CDR3, the DNA is TGTGCCAGCAGTTACCCCTCCGGAGGCGGCACTGAAGCTTTCTTT. This encodes CASSYPSGGGTEAFF.

This clonotype was detected a few times. The chain combines TRBV7-9 with TRBJ2-3; D gene unclear. V lost 0 bases and J 7 bases, leaving 11 bases between the germline ends. Per the germline V gene, CDR1 is SEHNR and CDR2 is FQNEAQ (reference sequence). The length of the CDR3 is 14 residues. The CDR3 coding sequence is TGTGCCAGCAGCTTAGCGCAGTCTCATTATACGCAGTATTTT. Translation gives CASSLAQSHYTQYF.

The table lists this clonotype with a count of one. The chain uses TRBV29-1 and TRBJ2-7, with D maybe TRBD2 (5 bases). V gave up 7 bases and J gave up 4 bases, with 11 bases separating them. Looked up from germline, CDR1 is SQVTM and CDR2 is ANQGSEA. This CDR3 comprises 11 residues. Written as DNA, the CDR3 is TGCAGCGGGAGGATGCCTTACGAGCAGTACTTC. Protein product: CSGRMPYEQYF.

This clonotype was seen just once. The CDR3 end shows no conserved phenylalanine or tryptophan, and so a read error is likely. The V gene is TRBV2, the J gene TRBJ1-4; D gene ambiguous. Germline V lookup: CDR1 SNHLY, CDR2 FYNNEI. The length of the CDR3 is 14 residues. Trimming removed 3 bases from V and 3 bases from J, with 8 bases in between. CDR3 DNA sequence: TGTGCCAGCAGTGATACATCTGCTAATGAAAAACTGTTTTCT. This codes for CASSDTSANEKLFS.

This clonotype has more than one count but fewer than ten. The CDR3 reads CASSQIGTSGDEQYF. DNA of the CDR3: TGCGCCAGCAGCCAAATCGGGACTAGCGGGGACGAGCAGTACTTC. The rearrangement joins TRBV4-1 to TRBJ2-7; TRBD2 aligns across 13 bases. Germline CDR1 and CDR2: MGHRA and YSYEKL. CDR3 length equals 15 residues. V was clipped by 2 bases and J by 5 bases; unmatched bases: 3.

This clonotype was observed a few times. It may be a read error: a sequence one base away is much more abundant. The chain employs TRBV2 and TRBJ1-5; TRBD1 matches 7 bases. After removal of 6 bases from V and 5 bases from J, the junction contained 4 bases not matched to a gene. Germline V gene data show CDR1 as SNHLY and CDR2 as FYNNEI. The CDR3 has 13 amino acids. The CDR3 sequence: CASSDREDQPQHF. The CDR3 bases are TGTGCCAGCAGCGACAGGGAGGATCAGCCCCAGCATTTT.

This clonotype was detected a few times. This rearrangement joins TRBV24-1 to TRBJ1-5; maybe TRBD1 (6 bases). V was cut by 0 bases and J by 4 bases, with 24 bases left in between. The CDR3 runs to 20 residues. Germline V gene data show CDR1 as KGHDR and CDR2 as SFDVKD. For the CDR3, the DNA is TGTGCCACCAGTGATTTGGTCACGTGGGGCCTACAGGGACTAAATCAGCCCCAGCATTTT. Translation gives CATSDLVTWGLQGLNQPQHF.

The rearrangement links TRBV9 to TRBJ1-2; D perhaps matches TRBD1 (5 bases). Germline V gene lookup returns CDR1 SGDLS and CDR2 YYNGEE. The V end lost 6 bases, the J end lost 8 bases, and 20 bases lay between the germline ends. The CDR3 runs to 14 residues. CDR3 protein: CASTREDARRGYTF. The CDR3, as DNA: TGTGCCAGCACCAGGGAGGACGCTAGGAGAGGCTACACCTTC.

About this clonotype itself: Relative to the germline gene, one junction end is altered; a read error may explain this. This sequence joins TRBV29-1 and TRBJ1-5, with 7 positions matching TRBD1. The CDR3 extends over 10 amino acids. Per the germline V gene, CDR1 is SQVTM and CDR2 is ANQGSEA. The CDR3 nucleotides read TGCAGCGTCGCGGGACAGCACCAGCATTTT. It translates to CSVAGQHQHF.

This clonotype was recorded at least ten times. J is TRBJ1-5 and V is TRBV6-5; 9 nucleotides line up with TRBD1. Per the germline V gene, CDR1 is MNHEY and CDR2 is SVGAGI. The CDR3 runs to 15 residues. V lost 5 bases, J lost 7 bases, and 9 bases stayed unmatched. The CDR3 sequence: CASSARGQGSQPQHF. The DNA for the CDR3 is TGTGCCAGCAGTGCGCGGGGACAGGGATCCCAGCCCCAGCATTTT.

Notes on this clonotype: A read error may produce the germline difference seen at one junction end. The genes are TRBV7-7 and TRBJ2-7; D gene unclear. Per the germline V gene, CDR1 is SSHAT and CDR2 is FNYEAQ (reference sequence). The CDR3 consists of 14 residues. The CDR3 sequence is CASSLHLSSYEQYF. The CDR3 nucleotides are TGTGCTAGCAGCCTTCACTTGAGCTCCTACGAGCAGTACTTC. Filled out from reference TRBV7-7 and TRBJ2-7, the complete variable domain reads GAGVSQSPRYKVTKRGQDVTLRCDPISSHATLYWYQQALGQGPEFLTYFNYEAQPDKSGLPSDRFSAERPEGSISTLTIQRTEQRDSAMYRCASSLHLSSYEQYFGPGTRLTVT.

Worth noting for this clonotype: A much larger clone is a single base away; this may be a read error. The CDR3 coding sequence is TGTGCCAGCAGCTGGACGGGTCCCACCTCCTCCCAGCATTTT. This translates into CASSWTGPTSSQHF. The gene calls are TRBV6-1 and TRBJ1-5; D gene ambiguous. V dropped 6 bases and J dropped 11 bases, with 20 bases sitting between them. Germline CDR1 and CDR2: MNHNS and SASEGT. The CDR3 covers 14 residues.

The rearrangement uses TRBV19 and TRBJ1-5; tentative D call: TRBD1 (5 bases). V lost 5 bases, J lost 3 bases, and 14 bases lay in between. The CDR3 runs to 15 residues. Germline V gene data show CDR1 as LNHDA and CDR2 as SQIVND (reference sequence). This CDR3 reads CASSATRGDNQPQHF. The CDR3 bases are TGTGCCAGTAGTGCTACACGGGGCGACAATCAGCCCCAGCATTTT.